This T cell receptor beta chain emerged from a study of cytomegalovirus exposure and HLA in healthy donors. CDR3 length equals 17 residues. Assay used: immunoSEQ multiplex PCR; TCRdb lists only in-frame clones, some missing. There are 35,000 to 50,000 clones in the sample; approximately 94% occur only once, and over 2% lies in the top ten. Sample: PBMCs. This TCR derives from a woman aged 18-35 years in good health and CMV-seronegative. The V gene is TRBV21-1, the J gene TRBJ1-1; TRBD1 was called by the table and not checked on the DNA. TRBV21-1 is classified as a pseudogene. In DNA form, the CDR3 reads TGTGCCAGCAGCTTCTACGGGACAGGGCCTGGCAACACTGAAGCTTTCTTT. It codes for CASSFYGTGPGNTEAFF.